This TCR beta chain was observed in a study of the immune and genomic landscape of osteosarcoma (dated by TCRdb to about 2020). For the wider study: The overall cohort included about 44 pediatric and adult patients with high-grade osteosarcoma, and the median age at diagnosis was 27 years (range 5-81). Poor-risk disease was overrepresented in the cohort, as 73% of patients had an unfavorable pathologic response to standard therapy and more than 65% had died. In the overall cohort, more than 45% of patients were male, and localized disease at diagnosis was presented by 75% to 85% of patients. Two samples from the same tumor site were contributed by each of three patients. TCR sequencing results were integrated with transcriptome, protein array and immunostaining data to characterize the osteosarcoma immunogenomic landscape. An explanation for the limited clinical activity of immune checkpoint inhibitors in osteosarcoma was sought in the study. To define immunogenic potential, the study profiled osteosarcoma specimens using whole genome, RNA and T-cell receptor sequencing along with immunohistochemistry and reverse phase protein arrays.

TCR beta chain CDR3 regions were immunosequenced using the ImmunoSEQ Assay (Adaptive Biotechnologies). The published analysis was carried out like this. TCRB rearrangements, read counts, read proportions and gene usage were exported through the ImmunoSEQ Analyzer platform. T-cell clonality was calculated from productive rearrangements as 1 minus Pielou's evenness. In the clonal space homeostasis analysis, clonotypes were sorted into rare, small, medium, large or hyperexpanded (0.01 to 1 of the repertoire) bins. TCR productive clonality was compared across immune clusters C1, C2 and C3 using the Wilcoxon rank sum test. As stored in TCRdb, this immuneACCESS dataset retains in-frame rearrangements with V and J assigned. A fraction of the clones does not appear; measured against another copy, unresolved V genes explain less than half of the discrepancy, and the remainder lacks a known reason. The V and J calls and the clone size are those of that table, but D and trimming were determined from the DNA. The table for this sample lists 5,000 to 5,500 clones; 77% of them were counted only once. The ten largest account for 6.2% of the sample.

This clone is large (0.1 to 1%) in its sample. What this receptor recognizes is not known. Within one base of it there is no much larger clone, and no base qualities were kept. The sample carries other DNA sequences with the same CDR3. What the study reported, not specific to this receptor: Sample size was not determined by any statistical method, because osteosarcoma is rare and every possible sample was collected. Although TCR productive clonality was higher in the immune-hot C3 cluster than in the cold C1 cluster, TCR productive clonality was still low overall. In five cases, the repertoire was dominated by a single hyperexpanded clone, and fewer than 100 T-cell clonotypes were detected in all five cases. Overall, productive TCR clonality was low, with a mean of 0.09 and a maximum of 0.3, which suggests limited clonal expansion of T cells. Clonality benchmarks were derived from external normal skin and healthy peripheral blood data rather than from matched normal tissue. Alongside the frozen tumor specimens, matched blood was collected from only a couple of patients.

V and J are truncated by 5 bases and 8 bases respectively, leaving an intervening sequence of 16 bases. Spanning cysteine to phenylalanine, the CDR3 consists of 14 amino acids. Only the CDR3 part of the read is kept: 42 bases, read in frame from the first base. According to the germline V gene, CDR1 reads SGHTA and CDR2 reads FQGNSA. The specimens were post-treatment primary, local recurrence and metastasis tumors obtained from patients with a poor prognosis. Rearrangement joined TRBV7-2 to TRBJ2-1, with no confident D gene call. The sequenced sample was osteosarcoma tumor tissue from the lung. This receptor was identified in a human donor with osteosarcoma. CDR3 region: CASSLDGPLDEQFF. The DNA sequence is as follows: TGTGCCAGCAGCCTAGATGGGCCCCTTGATGAGCAGTTCTTC.